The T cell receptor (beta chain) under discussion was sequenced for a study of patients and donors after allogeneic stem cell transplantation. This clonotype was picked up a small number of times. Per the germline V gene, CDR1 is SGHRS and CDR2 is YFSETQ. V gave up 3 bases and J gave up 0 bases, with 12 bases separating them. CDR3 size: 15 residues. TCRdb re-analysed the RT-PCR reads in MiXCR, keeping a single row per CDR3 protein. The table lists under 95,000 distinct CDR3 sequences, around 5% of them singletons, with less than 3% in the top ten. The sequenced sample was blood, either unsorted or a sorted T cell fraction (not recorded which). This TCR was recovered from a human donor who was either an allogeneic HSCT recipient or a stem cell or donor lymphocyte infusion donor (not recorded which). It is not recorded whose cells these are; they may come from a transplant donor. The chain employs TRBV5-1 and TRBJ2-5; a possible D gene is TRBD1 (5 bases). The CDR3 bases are TGCGCCAGCAGCTCAGGGCCCAGGAACCAAGAGACCCAGTACTTC. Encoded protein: CASSSGPRNQETQYF.